This TCR beta chain stems from a study of blood T cell dynamics during melanoma immunotherapy. Study in general: Standard first-line treatment here was pembrolizumab or nivolumab plus ipilimumab in metastatic melanoma.

The V and J ends lost 2 bases and 5 bases respectively, with 9 bases between them. This CDR3 has 13 residues. Germline CDR1 LGHNA, CDR2 YNFKEQ. Time point denoted: week 3, after first cycle of checkpoint inhibitor. Response was assessed by RECIST 1.1 at 12 weeks, except a couple of rapid progressors. Repertoires were generated with immunoSEQ multiplex PCR, while TCRdb's copy carries only in-frame clones and drops some. The data contain 5,500 to 9,000 clones, approximately 77% of them singletons. The source was blood, collected from a patient treated with checkpoint blockade. This receptor was identified in a human donor with melanoma. This chain joins TRBV4-2 and TRBJ2-5; possible D gene TRBD2, 5 bases. The CDR3 sequence: CASSQTRVETQYF. Written as DNA, the CDR3 is TGTGCCAGCAGCCAAACTAGGGTTGAGACCCAGTACTTC.